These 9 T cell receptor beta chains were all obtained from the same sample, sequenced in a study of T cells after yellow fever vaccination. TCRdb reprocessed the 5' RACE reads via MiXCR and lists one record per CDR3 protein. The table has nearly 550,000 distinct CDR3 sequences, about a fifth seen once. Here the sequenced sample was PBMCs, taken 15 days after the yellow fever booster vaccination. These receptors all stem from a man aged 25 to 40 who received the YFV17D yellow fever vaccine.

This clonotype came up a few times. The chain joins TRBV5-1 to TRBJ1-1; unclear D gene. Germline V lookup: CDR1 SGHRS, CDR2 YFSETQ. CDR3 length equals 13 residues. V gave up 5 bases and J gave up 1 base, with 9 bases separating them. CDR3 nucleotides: TGCGCCAGCAGAACTCAGGAGAACACTGAAGCTTTCTTT. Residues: CASRTQENTEAFF.

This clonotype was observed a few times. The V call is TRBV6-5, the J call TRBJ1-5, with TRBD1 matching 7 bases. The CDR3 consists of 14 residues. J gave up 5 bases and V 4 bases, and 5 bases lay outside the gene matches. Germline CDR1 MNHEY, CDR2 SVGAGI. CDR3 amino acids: CASSSRQGDQPQHF. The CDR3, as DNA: TGTGCCAGCAGTTCCAGACAGGGCGATCAGCCCCAGCATTTT.

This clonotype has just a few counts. The CDR3 protein is CASSAWDRAIYEQFF. The CDR3 bases are TGTGCCAGCAGCGCCTGGGACAGGGCAATCTATGAGCAGTTCTTC. This sequence joins TRBV7-2 and TRBJ2-1; 9 bases are shared with TRBD1. The V gene end was trimmed by 5 bases and the J gene end by 8 bases; junction bases not matched to a gene: 10. Germline V gene sequence: CDR1 SGHTA, CDR2 FQGNSA. The CDR3 is 15 residues long.

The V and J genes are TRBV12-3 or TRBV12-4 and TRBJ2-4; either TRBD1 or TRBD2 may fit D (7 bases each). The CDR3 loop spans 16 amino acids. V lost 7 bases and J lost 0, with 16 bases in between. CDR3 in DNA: TGTGCCAGCACCCCGGGGAGGGGGCTAGCCAAAAACATTCAGTACTTC. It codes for CASTPGRGLAKNIQYF.

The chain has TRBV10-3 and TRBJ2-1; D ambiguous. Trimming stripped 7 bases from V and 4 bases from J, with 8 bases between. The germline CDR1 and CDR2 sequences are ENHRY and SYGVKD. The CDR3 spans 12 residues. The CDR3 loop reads CAIKGEYNEQFF. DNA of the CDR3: TGTGCCATCAAAGGCGAATACAATGAGCAGTTCTTC.

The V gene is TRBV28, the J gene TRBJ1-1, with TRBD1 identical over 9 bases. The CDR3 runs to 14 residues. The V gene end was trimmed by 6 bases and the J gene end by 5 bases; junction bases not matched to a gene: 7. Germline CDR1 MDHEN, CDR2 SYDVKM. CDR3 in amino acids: CASSTRQGGTEAFF. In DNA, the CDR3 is TGTGCCAGCAGCACGAGACAGGGGGGTACTGAAGCTTTCTTT.

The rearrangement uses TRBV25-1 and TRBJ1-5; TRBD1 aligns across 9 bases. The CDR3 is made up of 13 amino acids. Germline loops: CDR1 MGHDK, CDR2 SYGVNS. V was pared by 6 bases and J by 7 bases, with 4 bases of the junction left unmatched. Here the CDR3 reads CASRQGARQPQHF. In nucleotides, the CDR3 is TGTGCCAGCAGACAGGGGGCCAGGCAGCCCCAGCATTTT. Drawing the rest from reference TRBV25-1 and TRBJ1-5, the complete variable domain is EADIYQTPRYLVIGTGKKITLECSQTMGHDKMYWYQQDPGMELHLIHYSYGVNSTEKGDLSSESTVSRIRTEHFPLTLESARPSHTSQYLCASRQGARQPQHFGDGTRLSIL.

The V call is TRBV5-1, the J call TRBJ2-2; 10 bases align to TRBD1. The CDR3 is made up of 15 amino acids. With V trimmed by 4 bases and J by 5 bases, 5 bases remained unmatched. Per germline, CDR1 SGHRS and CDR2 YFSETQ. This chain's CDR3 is CASSRDRGQTGELFF. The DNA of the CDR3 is TGCGCCAGCAGCCGGGACAGGGGCCAGACCGGGGAGCTGTTTTTT.

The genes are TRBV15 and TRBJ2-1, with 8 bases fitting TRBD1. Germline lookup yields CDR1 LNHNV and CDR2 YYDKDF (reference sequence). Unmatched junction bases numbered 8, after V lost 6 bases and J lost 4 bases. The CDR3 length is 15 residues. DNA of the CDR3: TGTGCCACCAGGGTCGAAGGGACAGGTTACAATGAGCAGTTCTTC. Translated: CATRVEGTGYNEQFF.